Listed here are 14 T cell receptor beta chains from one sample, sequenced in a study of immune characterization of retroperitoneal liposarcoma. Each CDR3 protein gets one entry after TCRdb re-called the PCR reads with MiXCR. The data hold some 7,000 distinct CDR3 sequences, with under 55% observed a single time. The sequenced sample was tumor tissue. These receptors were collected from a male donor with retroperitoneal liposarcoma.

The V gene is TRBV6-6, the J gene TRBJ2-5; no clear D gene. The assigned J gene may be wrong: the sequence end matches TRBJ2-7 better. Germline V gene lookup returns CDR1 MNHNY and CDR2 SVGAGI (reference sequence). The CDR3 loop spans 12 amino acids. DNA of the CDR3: TGTGCCAGCACCGGGTACACCTACGAGCAGTACTTC. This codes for CASTGYTYEQYF.

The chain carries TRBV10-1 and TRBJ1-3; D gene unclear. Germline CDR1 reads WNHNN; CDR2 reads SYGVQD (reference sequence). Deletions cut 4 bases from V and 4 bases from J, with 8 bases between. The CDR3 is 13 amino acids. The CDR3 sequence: CASSAFSGNTIYF. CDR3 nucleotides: TGCGCCAGCAGTGCCTTTTCAGGAAACACCATATATTTT.

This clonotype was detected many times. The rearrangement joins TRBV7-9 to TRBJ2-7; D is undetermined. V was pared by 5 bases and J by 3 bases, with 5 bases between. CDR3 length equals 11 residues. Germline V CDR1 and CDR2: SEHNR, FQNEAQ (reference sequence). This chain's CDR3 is CASSPLYEQYF. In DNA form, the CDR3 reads TGTGCCAGCAGCCCCCTCTACGAGCAGTACTTC.

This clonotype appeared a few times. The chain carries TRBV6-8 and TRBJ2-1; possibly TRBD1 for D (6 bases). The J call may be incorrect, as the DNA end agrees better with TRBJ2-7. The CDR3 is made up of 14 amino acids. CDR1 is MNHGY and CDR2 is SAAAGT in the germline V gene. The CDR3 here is CASSSRTASNEQYF. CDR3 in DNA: TGTGCCAGCAGTTCTCGGACAGCGTCCAACGAGCAGTACTTC.

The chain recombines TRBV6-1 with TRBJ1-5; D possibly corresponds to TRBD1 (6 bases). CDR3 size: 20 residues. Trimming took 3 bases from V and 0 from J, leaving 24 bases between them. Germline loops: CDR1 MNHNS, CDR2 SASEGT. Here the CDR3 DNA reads TGTGCCAGCAGTGAGGAGTACCGACAGGCCCTACTTTATAGCAATCAGCCCCAGCATTTT. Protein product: CASSEEYRQALLYSNQPQHF.

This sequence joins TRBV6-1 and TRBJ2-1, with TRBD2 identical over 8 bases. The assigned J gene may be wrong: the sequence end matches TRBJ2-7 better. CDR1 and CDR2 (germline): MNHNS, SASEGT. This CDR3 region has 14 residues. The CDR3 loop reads CASSESGGVNEQYF. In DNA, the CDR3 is TGTGCCAGCAGTGAGAGCGGGGGTGTCAATGAGCAGTACTTC.

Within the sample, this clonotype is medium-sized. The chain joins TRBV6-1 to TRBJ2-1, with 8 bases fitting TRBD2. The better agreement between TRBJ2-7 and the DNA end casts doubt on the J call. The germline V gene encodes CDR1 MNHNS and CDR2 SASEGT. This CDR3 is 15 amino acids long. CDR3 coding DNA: TGTGCCAGCAGTGGAATAGCGGGACAACTCTACGAGCAGTACTTC. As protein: CASSGIAGQLYEQYF.

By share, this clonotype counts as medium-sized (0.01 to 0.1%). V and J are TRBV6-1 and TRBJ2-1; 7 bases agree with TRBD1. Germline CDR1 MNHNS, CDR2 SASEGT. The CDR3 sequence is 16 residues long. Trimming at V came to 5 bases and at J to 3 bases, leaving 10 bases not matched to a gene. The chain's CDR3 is CASSKWGQPDYNEQFF. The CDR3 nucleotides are TGTGCCAGCAGTAAGTGGGGACAGCCCGACTACAATGAGCAGTTCTTC.

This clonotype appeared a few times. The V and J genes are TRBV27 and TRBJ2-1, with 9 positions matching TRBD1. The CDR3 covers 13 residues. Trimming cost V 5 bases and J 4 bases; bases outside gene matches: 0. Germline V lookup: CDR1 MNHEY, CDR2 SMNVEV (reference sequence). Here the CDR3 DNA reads TGTGCCAGCAGTGACAGGGGGTACAATGAGCAGTTCTTC. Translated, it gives CASSDRGYNEQFF.

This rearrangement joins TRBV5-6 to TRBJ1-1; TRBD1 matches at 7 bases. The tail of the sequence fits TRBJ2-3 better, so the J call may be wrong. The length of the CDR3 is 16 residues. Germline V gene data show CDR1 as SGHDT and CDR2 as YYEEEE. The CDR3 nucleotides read TGTGCCAGCAGCTTACCTGGCGGCTCCAGGGGGGATACGCAGTATTTT. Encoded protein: CASSLPGGSRGDTQYF.

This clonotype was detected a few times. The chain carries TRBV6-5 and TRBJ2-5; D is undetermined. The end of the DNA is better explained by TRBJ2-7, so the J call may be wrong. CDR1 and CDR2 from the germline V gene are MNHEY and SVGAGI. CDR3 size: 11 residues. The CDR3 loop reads CASRFSYEQYF. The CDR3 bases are TGTGCCAGCAGGTTTTCCTACGAGCAGTACTTC.

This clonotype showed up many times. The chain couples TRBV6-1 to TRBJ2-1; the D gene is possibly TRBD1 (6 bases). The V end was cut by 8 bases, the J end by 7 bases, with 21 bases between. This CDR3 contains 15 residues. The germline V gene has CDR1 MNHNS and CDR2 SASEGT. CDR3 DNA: TGTGCCAGCCAGCCGATGACAGGTGGAAGGAATGAGCAGTTCTTC. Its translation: CASQPMTGGRNEQFF.

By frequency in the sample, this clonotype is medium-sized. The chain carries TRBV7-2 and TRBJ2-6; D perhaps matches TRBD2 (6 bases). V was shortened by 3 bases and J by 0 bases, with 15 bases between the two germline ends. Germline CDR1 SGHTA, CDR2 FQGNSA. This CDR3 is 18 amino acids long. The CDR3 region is CASSLQPAGFSGANVLTF. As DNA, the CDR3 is TGTGCCAGCAGCTTGCAGCCAGCGGGTTTCTCTGGGGCCAACGTCCTGACTTTC.

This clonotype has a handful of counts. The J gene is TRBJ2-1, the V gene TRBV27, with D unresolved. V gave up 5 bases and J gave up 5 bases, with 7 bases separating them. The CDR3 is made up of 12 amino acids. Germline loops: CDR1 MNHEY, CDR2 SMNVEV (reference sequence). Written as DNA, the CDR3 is TGTGCCAGCAGTAAGATAAACAATGAGCAGTTCTTC. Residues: CASSKINNEQFF.